The T cell receptor (beta chain) under discussion was sequenced for a study of cytomegalovirus exposure and HLA in healthy donors. General study results and limits: Later analysis suggested links between common viral pathogens and several top significant clusters. Apart from CMV serostatus, no immune exposure information was available. The productive fraction for most TCR beta V segments was about 90% or about 30% in an earlier analysis.

Turning to this clone: Its antigen is currently unknown.

The PCR was carried out with 60 Vbeta primers and 13 Jbeta primers. Measured with immunoSEQ multiplex PCR; TCRdb has only the in-frame clones, and not every one. Of around 280,000 clones in the sample, approximately 90% were seen once. Per germline, CDR1 SGHNT and CDR2 YENEEA. The CDR3 runs 14 residues. The J segment lost 6 bases and the V segment lost 3 bases, leaving 5 bases of the junction unmatched. The TCR was taken from a woman between 18 and 29 years old in good health and CMV-seronegative. The V and J genes are TRBV11-3 and TRBJ2-3, with 8 bases aligning to TRBD2. Sequencing was performed on PBMCs. The CDR3: CASSFGGGRDTQYF. The DNA of the CDR3 is TGTGCCAGCAGCTTCGGCGGGGGGCGGGATACGCAGTATTTT.